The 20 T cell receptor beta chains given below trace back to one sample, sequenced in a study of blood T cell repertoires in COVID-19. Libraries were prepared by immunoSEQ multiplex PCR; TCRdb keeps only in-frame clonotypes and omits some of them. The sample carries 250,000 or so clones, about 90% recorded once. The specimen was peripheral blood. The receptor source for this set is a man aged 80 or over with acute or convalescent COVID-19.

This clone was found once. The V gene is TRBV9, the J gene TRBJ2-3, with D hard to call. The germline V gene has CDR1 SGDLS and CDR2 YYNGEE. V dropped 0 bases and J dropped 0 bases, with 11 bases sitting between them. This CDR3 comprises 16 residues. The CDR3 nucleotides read TGTGCCAGCAGCGTAGGGAGCTCCTCTAGCACAGATACGCAGTATTTT. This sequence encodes CASSVGSSSSTDTQYF.

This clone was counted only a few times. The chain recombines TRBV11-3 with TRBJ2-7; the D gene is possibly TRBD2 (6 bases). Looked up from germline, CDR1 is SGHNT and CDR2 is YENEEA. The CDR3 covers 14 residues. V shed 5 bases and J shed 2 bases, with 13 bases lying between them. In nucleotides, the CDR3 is TGTGCCAGCAGCCCGGGACTCCAAACCTACGAGCAGTACTTC. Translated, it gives CASSPGLQTYEQYF.

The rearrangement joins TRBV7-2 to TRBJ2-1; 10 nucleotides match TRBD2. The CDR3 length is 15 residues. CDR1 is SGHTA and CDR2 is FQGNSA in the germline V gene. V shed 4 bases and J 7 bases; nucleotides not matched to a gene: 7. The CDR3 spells CASSSQRGGTNEQFF. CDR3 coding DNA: TGTGCCAGCAGCTCCCAGCGGGGGGGCACGAATGAGCAGTTCTTC.

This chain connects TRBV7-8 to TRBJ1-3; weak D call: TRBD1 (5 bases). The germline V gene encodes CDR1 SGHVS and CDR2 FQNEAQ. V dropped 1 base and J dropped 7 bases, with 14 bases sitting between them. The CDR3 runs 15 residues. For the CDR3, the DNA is TGTGCCAGCAGCTTAGTTTCTGGGGGGTGGAACACCATATATTTT. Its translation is CASSLVSGGWNTIYF.

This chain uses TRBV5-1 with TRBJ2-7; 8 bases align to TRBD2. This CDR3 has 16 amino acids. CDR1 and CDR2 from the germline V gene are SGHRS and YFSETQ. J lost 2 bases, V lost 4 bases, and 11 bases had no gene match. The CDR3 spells CASSRRERESTYEQYF. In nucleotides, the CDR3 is TGCGCCAGCAGCCGCCGGGAGCGGGAGAGCACCTACGAGCAGTACTTC.

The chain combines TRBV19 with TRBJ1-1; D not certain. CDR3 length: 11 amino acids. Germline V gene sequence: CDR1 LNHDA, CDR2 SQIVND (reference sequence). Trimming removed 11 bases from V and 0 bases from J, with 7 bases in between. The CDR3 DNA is TGTGCCGCCCGGTTGAACACTGAAGCTTTCTTT. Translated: CAARLNTEAFF.

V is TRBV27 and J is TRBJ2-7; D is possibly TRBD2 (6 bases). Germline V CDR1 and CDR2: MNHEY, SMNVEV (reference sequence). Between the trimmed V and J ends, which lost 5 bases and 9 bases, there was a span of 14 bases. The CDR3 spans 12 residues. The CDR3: CASSPLGTLQYF. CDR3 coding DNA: TGTGCCAGCAGTCCGCTCGGGACTCTGCAGTACTTC.

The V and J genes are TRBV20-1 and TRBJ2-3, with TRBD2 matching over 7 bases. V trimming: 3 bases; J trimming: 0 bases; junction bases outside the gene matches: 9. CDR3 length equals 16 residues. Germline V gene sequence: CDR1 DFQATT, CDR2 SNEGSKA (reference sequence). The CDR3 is CSASKAGLSSTDTQYF. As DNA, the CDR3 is TGCAGTGCTAGTAAAGCGGGACTGTCTAGCACAGATACGCAGTATTTT.

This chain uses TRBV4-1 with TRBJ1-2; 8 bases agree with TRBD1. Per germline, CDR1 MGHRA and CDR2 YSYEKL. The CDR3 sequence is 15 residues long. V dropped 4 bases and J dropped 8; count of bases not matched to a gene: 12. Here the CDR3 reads CASSPQGLTGVGYTF. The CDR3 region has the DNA TGCGCCAGCAGCCCACAAGGTCTGACAGGGGTCGGCTACACCTTC.

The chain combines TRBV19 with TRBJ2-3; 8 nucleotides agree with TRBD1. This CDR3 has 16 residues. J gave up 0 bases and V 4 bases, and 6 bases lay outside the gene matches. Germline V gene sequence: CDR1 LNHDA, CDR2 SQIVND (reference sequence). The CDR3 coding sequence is TGTGCCAGTAGTACCCGACAGGGGCCTAGCACAGATACGCAGTATTTT. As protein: CASSTRQGPSTDTQYF.

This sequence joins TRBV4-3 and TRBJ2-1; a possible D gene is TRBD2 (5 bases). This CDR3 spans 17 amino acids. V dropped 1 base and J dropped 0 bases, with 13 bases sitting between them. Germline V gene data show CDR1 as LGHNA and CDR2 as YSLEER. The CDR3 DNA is TGCGCCAGCAGCCAAGGACTTAGACTAAGCTCCTACAATGAGCAGTTCTTC. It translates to CASSQGLRLSSYNEQFF.

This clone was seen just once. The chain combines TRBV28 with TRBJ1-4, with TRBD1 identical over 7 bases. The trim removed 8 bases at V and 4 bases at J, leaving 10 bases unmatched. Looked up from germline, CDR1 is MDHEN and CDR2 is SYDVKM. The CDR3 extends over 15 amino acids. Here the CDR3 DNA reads TGTGCCAGCCGAACCGGAGGGGGCAATAATGAAAAACTGTTTTTT. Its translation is CASRTGGGNNEKLFF.

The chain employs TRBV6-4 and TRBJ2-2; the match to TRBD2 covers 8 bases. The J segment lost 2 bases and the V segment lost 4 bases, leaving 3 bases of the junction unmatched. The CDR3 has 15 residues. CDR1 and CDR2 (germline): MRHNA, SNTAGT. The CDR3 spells CASSVREGNTGELFF. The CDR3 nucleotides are TGTGCCAGCAGTGTACGGGAGGGCAACACCGGGGAGCTGTTTTTT.

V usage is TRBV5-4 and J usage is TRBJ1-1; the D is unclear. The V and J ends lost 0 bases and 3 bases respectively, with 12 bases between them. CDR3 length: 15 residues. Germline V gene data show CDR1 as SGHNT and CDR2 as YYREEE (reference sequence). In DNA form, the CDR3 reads TGTGCCAGCAGCTTGGGGTCCAGGCGGGACACTGAAGCTTTCTTT. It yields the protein CASSLGSRRDTEAFF.

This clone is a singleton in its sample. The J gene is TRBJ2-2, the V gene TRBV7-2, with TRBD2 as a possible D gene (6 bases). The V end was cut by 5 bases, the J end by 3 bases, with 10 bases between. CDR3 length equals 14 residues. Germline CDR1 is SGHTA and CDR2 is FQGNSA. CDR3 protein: CASSPGVYTGELFF. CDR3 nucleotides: TGTGCCAGCAGCCCGGGAGTCTACACCGGGGAGCTGTTTTTT.

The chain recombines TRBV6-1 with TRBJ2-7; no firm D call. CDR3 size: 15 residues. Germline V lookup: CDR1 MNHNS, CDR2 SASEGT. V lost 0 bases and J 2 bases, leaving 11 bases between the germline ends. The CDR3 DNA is TGTGCCAGCAGTGAAGCTTTACCGGGTCCCTACGAGCAGTACTTC. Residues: CASSEALPGPYEQYF.

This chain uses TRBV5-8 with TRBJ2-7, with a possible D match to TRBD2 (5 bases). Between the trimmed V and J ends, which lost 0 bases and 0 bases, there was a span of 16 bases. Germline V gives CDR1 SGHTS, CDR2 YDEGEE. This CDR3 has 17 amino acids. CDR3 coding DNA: TGTGCCAGCAGCTTGGAACGGGCTGGAGGAGTCTCCTACGAGCAGTACTTC. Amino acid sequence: CASSLERAGGVSYEQYF.

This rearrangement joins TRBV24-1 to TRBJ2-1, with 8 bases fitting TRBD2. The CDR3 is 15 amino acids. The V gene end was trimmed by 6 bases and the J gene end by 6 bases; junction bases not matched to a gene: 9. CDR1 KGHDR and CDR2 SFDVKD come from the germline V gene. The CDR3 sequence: CATSPLTSATNEQFF. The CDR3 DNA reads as TGTGCCACCAGTCCCTTGACTAGCGCGACCAATGAGCAGTTCTTC.

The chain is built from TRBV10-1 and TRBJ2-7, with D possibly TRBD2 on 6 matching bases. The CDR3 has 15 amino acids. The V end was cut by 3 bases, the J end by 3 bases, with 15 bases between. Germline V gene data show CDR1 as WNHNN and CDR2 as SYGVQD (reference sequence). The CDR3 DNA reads TGCGCCAGCAGTGACGGCGGGGCCAGAGTCTACGAGCAGTACTTC. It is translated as CASSDGGARVYEQYF.

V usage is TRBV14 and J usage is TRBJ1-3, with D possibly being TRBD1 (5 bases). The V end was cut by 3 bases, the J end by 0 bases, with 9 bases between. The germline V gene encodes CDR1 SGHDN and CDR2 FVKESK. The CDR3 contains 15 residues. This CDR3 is CASSQRQGSGNTIYF. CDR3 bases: TGTGCCAGCAGCCAGCGTCAGGGCTCTGGAAACACCATATATTTT.